This T cell receptor (beta chain) stems from a study of T-cell reconstitution after alpha-beta-depleted transplantation in children (dated by TCRdb to the mid-2010s). Turning to the overall study: Using TCR repertoire profiling, the study quantitatively followed how T-cell immune reconstitution unfolded in children after TCRalphabeta/CD19-depleted allogeneic hematopoietic cell transplantation. Overall results and qualifications from the work: Hyperexpanded clone frequencies declined over subsequent months; after one year, T-cell counts and TCRbeta diversity were mostly attributed to newly produced T cells. In some patients, the high TCRbeta diversity seen at day 60 was put down to recipient T cells and intrathymic progenitors that had survived conditioning. About two months after transplant, the apparently early recovery of alphabetaT-cell counts reportedly depended on just several hundred clones that had expanded rapidly and came from non-depleted graft cells.

The library was built by means of PCR. For sequencing, an Illumina HiSeq 2500 was employed. TCR library preparation used molecular barcoding, with unique molecular identifiers applied to normalize quantification of the TCRbeta repertoire. TCRdb itself trimmed the public reads at Q25 with fastp, ran MiXCR and retained productive beta chains. Every CDR3 protein is listed once, alongside the most common genes and DNA of its rows. For this sample there are fewer than 750,000 distinct CDR3 sequences; more than 20% appear just once. The top ten clones comprise 13% to 15% of the sample. From V the trimming removes 3 bases and from J it removes 2 bases, while the gene matches leave 7 bases of the junction unaccounted for. The germline V gene supplies CDR1 MDHEN and CDR2 SYDVKM. The CDR3 sequence holds 16 residues, the cysteine and phenylalanine included. Only CDR3 DNA remains: 48 bases, in frame from the first base.

The treatment or condition label of this sample denotes: allogeneic hematopoietic cell transplantation with graft depleted of TCRalphabeta T cells and CD19 B cells. TCRalphabeta/CD19-depleted allogeneic hematopoietic cell grafts were given to the transplant recipients, all of whom were children. To note about this clonotype: There is no known antigen for this receptor. No base quality information exists; no much larger clone differs at one position.

This receptor was identified in a boy younger than two who had a stem cell transplant for acute myeloid leukemia, so the T cells may come from the graft donor. The chain links TRBV28 with TRBJ2-5, with 9 bases matching TRBD2. Material: PBMCs, mostly from graft donor cells, obtained 360 days after TCRalphabeta/CD19-depleted stem cell transplant. The CDR3 reads as follows: CASSFKASGDQETQYF. The bases are TGTGCCAGCAGTTTCAAGGCTAGCGGGGATCAAGAGACCCAGTACTTC.